This T cell receptor beta chain was sequenced for a study of T cells in localized non-small cell lung cancer. There are 15 residues in the CDR3. CDR1 MDHEN and CDR2 SYDVKM come from the germline V gene. Trimming removed 3 bases at V and 6 bases at J, with 14 bases between. Overall study findings and caveats: Uninvolved adjacent lung showed higher T cell clonality than tumor. Because only a single region of the tumor was sequenced, heterogeneity remains possible. Adjacent lung tissue had a median around 50 of the top 100 clones found in the tumor.

Clones were read by immunoSEQ multiplex PCR, and TCRdb kept only the in-frame ones, dropping some. The repertoire holds 1,300 to 1,500 clones, roughly 25% seen once, with about 10% in the top ten. A word on this clone: Its antigen is not known.

Free of atypia, the adjacent lung was collected at least 2 cm away from the tumor margin. The rearrangement links TRBV28 to TRBJ1-4, with a tentative D call TRBD1 (5 bases). The TCR was taken from a male donor aged 60 or older with stage II lung adenocarcinoma. The source material was normal lung tissue next to the tumor, sampled before any cancer treatment. The CDR3, as DNA: TGTGCCAGCAGTTTTAGACAGAGGTATGATGAAAAACTGTTTTTT. Translating it yields CASSFRQRYDEKLFF.